Each of the 9 T cell receptor beta chains below was sequenced from the same sample in a study of cytomegalovirus exposure and HLA in healthy donors. The PCR used 60 Vbeta and 13 Jbeta primers. Libraries were prepared by immunoSEQ multiplex PCR; TCRdb keeps only in-frame clonotypes and omits some of them. Of about 280,000 clones detected, 85% to 90% appear once; the ten largest clones hold roughly 2.3%. Sequenced material: PBMCs. Receptors were obtained from a woman aged 18 to 35 in good health and CMV-seronegative.

In DNA form, the CDR3 reads TGTGCCAGCTCACCTGGAGAGGGGGCACGCGGCGGCTACACCTTC. Protein: CASSPGEGARGGYTF. This chain uses TRBV18 with TRBJ1-2; 7 positions match TRBD1. CDR1 and CDR2 (germline): KGHSH, LQKENI. The CDR3 sequence is 15 residues long. Losses at the gene ends were 3 bases for V and 8 bases for J; bases not matched to a gene: 12.

J is TRBJ2-1 and V is TRBV13; 7 bases align to TRBD2. CDR1 and CDR2 (germline): PRHDT, FYEKMQ (reference sequence). This CDR3 is 14 amino acids long. The ends lost 4 bases at V and 6 bases at J; junction bases unmatched: 6. For the CDR3, the DNA is TGTGCCAGCAGCTGGGGGAGGGAAGTCAATGAGCAGTTCTTC. Its protein is CASSWGREVNEQFF.

This chain connects TRBV11-2 to TRBJ1-4; D is unclear. This CDR3 comprises 14 residues. Trimming took off 5 bases at V and 8 bases at J, with 15 bases between the two ends. Germline lookup yields CDR1 SGHAT and CDR2 FQNNGV. CDR3 loop: CASSLPQPGEKLFF. The CDR3 DNA reads as TGTGCCAGCAGCCTACCCCAGCCGGGGGAAAAACTGTTTTTT. Full variable domain (outside the CDR3, taken from reference TRBV11-2 and TRBJ1-4): EAGVAQSPRYKIIEKRQSVAFWCNPISGHATLYWYQQILGQGPKLLIQFQNNGVVDDSQLPKDRFSAERLKGVDSTLKIQPAKLEDSAVYLCASSLPQPGEKLFFGSGTQLSVL.

This clone showed up just once. V usage is TRBV6-4 and J usage is TRBJ2-1, with TRBD1 matching 10 bases. Looked up from germline, CDR1 is MRHNA and CDR2 is SNTAGT. The CDR3 is 16 residues long. Germline trimming cut 0 bases from V and 5 bases from J; bases unmatched to any gene: 4. CDR3 nucleotides: TGTGCCAGCAGTGACTCACCGGGACAGGGGAACAATGAGCAGTTCTTC. Its protein is CASSDSPGQGNNEQFF.

This rearrangement joins TRBV6-1 to TRBJ2-7; TRBD1 agrees at 8 bases. The germline CDR1 and CDR2 sequences are MNHNS and SASEGT. J was trimmed by 7 bases and V by 8 bases; bases with no gene match: 13. This CDR3 has 14 amino acids. The CDR3 nucleotides are TGTGCCAGCGGAACGGGACAGGTCAGACGGGAGCAGTACTTC. Protein product: CASGTGQVRREQYF.

Regarding this clone: Other DNA sequences in the sample encode the same CDR3. The chain couples TRBV5-1 to TRBJ1-4, with 8 bases fitting TRBD1. The CDR3 consists of 16 residues. V trimming: 0 bases; J trimming: 6 bases; junction bases outside the gene matches: 7. CDR1 SGHRS and CDR2 YFSETQ come from the germline V gene. The CDR3 coding sequence is TGCGCCAGCAGCTTGGCAGGACAGGGTGGCCATGAAAAACTGTTTTTT. It yields the protein CASSLAGQGGHEKLFF.

The genes are TRBV6-1 and TRBJ2-1; D is perhaps TRBD2 (6 bases). The V end lost 10 bases, the J end lost 6 bases, and 19 bases lay between the germline ends. This CDR3 comprises 14 residues. The germline V gene has CDR1 MNHNS and CDR2 SASEGT. CDR3 sequence (DNA): TGTGCCACGGGGGTCCGGCCCGTCCTCAATGAGCAGTTCTTC. The encoded protein is CATGVRPVLNEQFF.

V usage is TRBV6-5 and J usage is TRBJ2-3; 9 bases align to TRBD1. CDR3 length: 15 residues. Per germline, CDR1 MNHEY and CDR2 SVGAGI. Trimming cost V 6 bases and J 2 bases; bases outside gene matches: 6. CDR3 DNA: TGTGCCAGCAGGCCCGGGACAGGGACCACAGATACGCAGTATTTT. Residues: CASRPGTGTTDTQYF.

The chain is built from TRBV9 and TRBJ1-2; 8 nucleotides line up with TRBD1. CDR3 length: 16 residues. Germline CDR1 is SGDLS and CDR2 is YYNGEE. V dropped 3 bases and J dropped 7; count of bases not matched to a gene: 14. CDR3 nucleotide sequence: TGTGCCAGCAGCGCCGGGACAGGTCCTAGACCGGGTGGCTACACCTTC. Residues: CASSAGTGPRPGGYTF.